The present TCR beta chain was sequenced within a study of cytomegalovirus exposure and HLA in healthy donors. The CDR3 loop spans 16 amino acids. Germline lookup yields CDR1 MDHEN and CDR2 SYDVKM. V shed 7 bases and J 8 bases; nucleotides not matched to a gene: 13. 13 Jbeta primers and 60 Vbeta primers were used for the PCR. This table comes from immunoSEQ multiplex PCR, and its TCRdb copy is limited to in-frame clones, with some not included. In the table there are about 150,000 clones, 70% to 90% of which are singletons. The V and J genes are TRBV28 and TRBJ2-1, with 11 bases fitting TRBD2. The TCR comes from a woman aged 35 to 49 in good health and CMV-seropositive. Sequencing was performed on PBMCs. The CDR3 DNA sequence: TGTGCCAGCATGGCCATCGGGCTAGCGGGAGGCGATGAGCAGTTCTTC. This gives the protein CASMAIGLAGGDEQFF.